These 6 T cell receptor beta chains came from one sample sequenced in a study of blood T cell repertoires in COVID-19. Generated by immunoSEQ multiplex PCR, the TCRdb table keeps only in-frame clones and is missing some. The sample holds about 370,000 clones, roughly 90% seen once. Sequencing was carried out using peripheral blood. These receptors were collected from a woman in her 30s with COVID-19, enrolled during active disease.

This chain connects TRBV7-9 to TRBJ2-2; a possible D gene is TRBD1 (5 bases). This CDR3 comprises 14 residues. Trimming shortened V by 8 bases and J by 2 bases, and 12 bases separated the two germline ends. Germline V lookup: CDR1 SEHNR, CDR2 FQNEAQ (reference sequence). The DNA of the CDR3 is TGTGCCAGCCGTGCCCGGACAAACACCGGGGAGCTGTTTTTT. It yields the protein CASRARTNTGELFF.

The rearrangement uses TRBV2 and TRBJ2-7, with 11 bases matching TRBD2. This CDR3 has 16 residues. CDR1 and CDR2 (germline): SNHLY, FYNNEI. Trimming removed 4 bases from V and 5 bases from J; junction bases left unmatched: 10. CDR3 loop: CASSADVSGGADEQYF. The DNA of the CDR3 is TGTGCCAGCAGTGCCGACGTTAGCGGGGGGGCCGACGAGCAGTACTTC.

The chain links TRBV10-3 to TRBJ1-5, with D possibly matching TRBD1 (5 bases). This CDR3 spans 14 amino acids. The germline V and J ends were trimmed by 2 bases and 4 bases, with 9 bases remaining between them. The germline V gene has CDR1 ENHRY and CDR2 SYGVKD. CDR3: CAISEDSLNQPQHF. The CDR3 bases are TGTGCCATCAGTGAGGACAGCTTGAATCAGCCCCAGCATTTT.

The J gene is TRBJ1-6, the V gene TRBV28; TRBD1 is a possible D gene (6 bases). CDR1 and CDR2 (germline): MDHEN, SYDVKM. CDR3 size: 15 residues. V lost 5 bases, J lost 5 bases, and 13 bases lay in between. CDR3 sequence: CASSPPQGNNSPLHF. For the CDR3, the DNA is TGTGCCAGCAGTCCGCCCCAGGGGAATAATTCACCCCTCCACTTT.

This chain uses TRBV12-3 or TRBV12-4 with TRBJ1-1; D is possibly TRBD1 (5 bases). V was cut by 3 bases and J by 5 bases, with 10 bases left in between. This CDR3 region has 13 residues. The CDR3 is CASSFDGQTEAFF. The CDR3 DNA is TGTGCCAGCAGTTTTGACGGACAAACTGAAGCTTTCTTT.

V is TRBV12-3 or TRBV12-4 and J is TRBJ2-5; TRBD2 might be the D (5 bases). This CDR3 has 12 amino acids. The V and J ends lost 5 bases and 4 bases respectively, with 8 bases between them. The chain's CDR3 is CASSTEGETQYF. CDR3 nucleotide sequence: TGTGCCAGCAGTACTGAGGGAGAGACCCAGTACTTC.